This T cell receptor (beta chain) stems from a study of response to subunit inactivated influenza vaccine. Trimming shortened V by 1 base and J by 0 bases, and 13 bases separated the two germline ends. CDR3 length: 15 amino acids. CDR1 is SQVTM, CDR2 ANQGSEA, per germline. Overall study findings and caveats: Only a handful of new T cells, the authors suggested, are recruited with each seasonal influenza vaccination.

As for this clonotype: Antigen: not known.

MiXCR was run by TCRdb on the RT-PCR reads, yielding one entry per CDR3 protein. The sample has roughly 500,000 distinct CDR3 sequences; more than 15% are singletons. V is TRBV29-1 and J is TRBJ2-7, with D possibly being TRBD2 (5 bases). Source: CD4+ T cells sorted from PBMCs, taken less than 30 months after vaccination. The sequence was obtained from a man between 50 and 75 years old who received an inactivated influenza vaccine. The CDR3 protein is CSVEAGLPISYEQYF. The CDR3 DNA reads as TGCAGCGTTGAAGCTGGACTTCCGATCTCCTACGAGCAGTACTTC.